This T cell receptor (beta chain) came from a study of cytomegalovirus exposure and HLA in healthy donors. The ends were cut back, 4 bases at V and 1 base at J, with 8 bases in the middle. CDR3 length: 13 residues. Germline V gene lookup returns CDR1 SGHNT and CDR2 YYREEE (reference sequence). The PCR employed 60 Vbeta primers together with 13 Jbeta primers. TCRdb's copy holds only in-frame clones and misses some; the assay was immunoSEQ multiplex PCR. The sample carries over 100,000 clones, roughly 70% recorded once. This clone has a handful of counts. Its matching antigen is unknown. The same CDR3 arises from other DNA sequences in this sample as well. Study results and limitations: From TCR beta sequences, most subjects' HLA-A and HLA-B alleles were reportedly predicted accurately. According to the study, around 150 TCR beta chains were cytomegalovirus-associated.

The V and J genes are TRBV5-4 and TRBJ1-2; D possibly corresponds to TRBD1 (6 bases). Sequenced: PBMCs. This receptor was identified in a man aged 25-45 years in good health and CMV-seropositive. The CDR3 nucleotides are TGTGCCAGCAGCCCGGACAGTAACTATGGCTACACCTTC. Protein: CASSPDSNYGYTF.